This is a list of T cell receptor beta chains from one sample in a study of cytomegalovirus exposure and HLA in healthy donors. The data were produced by immunoSEQ multiplex PCR, yet TCRdb's version contains in-frame clones alone and is incomplete. Among some 150,000 clones listed, roughly 83% were seen once. Material for sequencing was PBMCs. The origin of the receptors is a young woman in good health and CMV-seronegative. CDR3s include the opening cysteine and the closing phenylalanine or tryptophan. Fields, in order: D gene, V gene, J gene, clone size, CDR3 protein, CDR3 DNA. The D gene is left open where the match is weak. The size entry is marked missing in some rows and otherwise reads once, few, many or a size class.

TRBD2	TRBV23-1	TRBJ2-1	NA	CASSHQTSGGAYNEQFF	TGCGCCAGCAGTCATCAGACTAGCGGGGGGGCCTACAATGAGCAGTTCTTC
NA	TRBV5-6	TRBJ1-6	NA	CASSFVRSPLHF	TGTGCCAGCAGCTTTGTGAGGTCACCCCTCCACTTT
TRBD2	TRBV5-4	TRBJ2-3	NA	CASSSPGLELRTDTQYF	TGTGCCAGCAGCTCTCCGGGACTAGAACTCCGTACAGATACGCAGTATTTT
TRBD1	TRBV28	TRBJ1-3	NA	CASRGTGIENTIYF	TGTGCCAGCAGGGGGACAGGGATCGAAAACACCATATATTTT
TRBD1	TRBV9	TRBJ1-6	NA	CASSVVLGGRGNSPLHF	TGTGCCAGCAGCGTAGTTTTAGGAGGCAGGGGGAATTCACCCCTCCACTTT
NA	TRBV28	TRBJ2-3	NA	CASSFPGRADTQYF	TGTGCCAGCAGTTTTCCGGGCAGGGCAGATACGCAGTATTTT
NA	TRBV28	TRBJ1-1	NA	CASSVANRVTEAFF	TGTGCCAGCAGTGTAGCGAACAGGGTAACTGAAGCTTTCTTT
TRBD2	TRBV6-5	TRBJ2-3	NA	CATSPRGGSTDTQYF	TGTGCCACCTCACCTCGCGGGGGGAGCACAGATACGCAGTATTTT
NA	TRBV5-1	TRBJ2-5	NA	CASSLVGYVAGETQYF	TGCGCCAGCAGCTTGGTAGGCTACGTGGCGGGGGAGACCCAGTACTTC
NA	TRBV6-1	TRBJ2-7	few	CASSDLTTDKDF	TGTGCCAGCAGCGACCTCACGACAGACAAGGACTTC
NA	TRBV18	TRBJ1-5	NA	CASSPTRDQPQHF	TGTGCCAGCTCACCTACTAGGGATCAGCCCCAGCATTTT
TRBD2	TRBV27	TRBJ2-3	NA	CASNPQASGGAADTQYF	TGTGCCAGCAATCCCCAGGCTAGCGGGGGGGCCGCAGATACGCAGTATTTT
NA	TRBV6-5	TRBJ2-1	NA	CASSSPSSGGQQFF	TGTGCCAGCAGCTCTCCAAGTTCGGGGGGCCAGCAGTTCTTC
NA	TRBV2	TRBJ2-3	NA	CASSEEWASGTDTQYF	TGTGCCAGCAGTGAAGAGTGGGCTAGCGGCACAGATACGCAGTATTTT
TRBD1	TRBV7-9	TRBJ1-2	few	CASSLGFLQGSGYGYTF	TGTGCCAGCAGCTTAGGCTTTCTACAGGGGTCGGGGTATGGCTACACCTTC
TRBD2	TRBV5-8	TRBJ2-3	NA	CASSFAGLAGDTDTQYF	TGTGCCAGCAGCTTCGCGGGGCTAGCGGGGGACACAGATACGCAGTATTTT
TRBD2	TRBV11-2	TRBJ2-1	NA	CASSPPERGGPSYNEQFF	TGTGCCAGCAGCCCTCCCGAGCGGGGGGGCCCCTCCTACAATGAGCAGTTCTTC
NA	TRBV7-9	TRBJ1-4	once	CASSLAFGRQVIKSEKLFF	TGTGCCAGCAGCTTAGCCTTCGGGAGGCAGGTGATCAAATCCGAAAAACTGTTTTTT
NA	TRBV5-4	TRBJ1-1	NA	CASSLNSEAFF	TGTGCCAGCAGCTTGAACTCTGAAGCTTTCTTT
NA	TRBV2	TRBJ1-1	NA	CASSSGVWTEAFF	TGTGCCAGCTCGTCGGGGGTCTGGACTGAAGCTTTCTTT
NA	TRBV27	TRBJ2-1	NA	CASSLPASGAGNEQFF	TGTGCCAGCAGTTTGCCTGCTTCAGGGGCAGGCAATGAGCAGTTCTTC
TRBD1	TRBV11-2	TRBJ2-2	NA	CASSSDRVPGELFF	TGTGCCAGCAGCTCCGACAGGGTTCCCGGGGAGCTGTTTTTT